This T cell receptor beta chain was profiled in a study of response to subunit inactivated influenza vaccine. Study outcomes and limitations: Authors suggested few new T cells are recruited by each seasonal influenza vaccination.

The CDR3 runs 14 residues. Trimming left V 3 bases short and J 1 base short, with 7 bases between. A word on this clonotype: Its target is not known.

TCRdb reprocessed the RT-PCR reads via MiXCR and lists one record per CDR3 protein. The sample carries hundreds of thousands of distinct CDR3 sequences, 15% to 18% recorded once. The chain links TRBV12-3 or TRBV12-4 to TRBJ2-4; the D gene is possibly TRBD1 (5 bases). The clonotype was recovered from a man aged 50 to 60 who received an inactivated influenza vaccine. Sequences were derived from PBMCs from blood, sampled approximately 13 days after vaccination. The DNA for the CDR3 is TGTGCCAGCAGTTTTGCAGGGGCCAAAAACATTCAGTACTTC. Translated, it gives CASSFAGAKNIQYF.